This entry lists 25 T cell receptor beta chains sequenced from one sample in a study of cytomegalovirus exposure and HLA in healthy donors. Amplification used 60 Vbeta primers and 13 Jbeta primers. Data came from immunoSEQ multiplex PCR; TCRdb stores just in-frame clones and leaves some out. The sample consists of fewer than 90,000 clones, around 76% of them appearing once. Sequenced: PBMCs. Receptors were obtained from a man aged 25-45 years in good health and CMV-seropositive.

This chain joins TRBV9 and TRBJ2-3; 10 bases fit TRBD2. The germline V gene has CDR1 SGDLS and CDR2 YYNGEE. The CDR3 loop spans 18 amino acids. J gave up 0 bases and V 0 bases, and 7 bases lay outside the gene matches. The CDR3 protein is CASSVGSGGGLSTDTQYF. Written as DNA, the CDR3 is TGTGCCAGCAGCGTAGGGAGCGGGGGGGGTCTTAGCACAGATACGCAGTATTTT.

V and J are TRBV28 and TRBJ2-2; 12 bases are shared with TRBD2. Per germline, CDR1 MDHEN and CDR2 SYDVKM. The V segment lost 10 bases and the J segment 3 bases; nucleotides outside the gene matches: 6. The CDR3 contains 15 residues. The DNA for the CDR3 is TGTGCCACCGAATCTAGCGGGGGGGACACCGGGGAGCTGTTTTTT. It yields the protein CATESSGGDTGELFF.

The chain couples TRBV4-1 to TRBJ1-1, with TRBD1 matching 7 bases. Germline V lookup: CDR1 MGHRA, CDR2 YSYEKL. The CDR3 runs to 16 residues. The J segment lost 1 base and the V segment lost 4 bases, leaving 9 bases of the junction unmatched. Here the CDR3 reads CASSPLLQGSNTEAFF. In DNA form, the CDR3 reads TGCGCCAGCAGCCCCTTATTACAGGGGTCGAACACTGAAGCTTTCTTT.

The chain combines TRBV15 with TRBJ1-4; 9 bases are shared with TRBD1. The CDR3 totals 16 residues. Per germline, CDR1 LNHNV and CDR2 YYDKDF (reference sequence). Trimming took 7 bases from V and 7 from J; bases not matched to a gene: 13. The CDR3 sequence is CATTRQGGTGPEKLFF. DNA of the CDR3: TGTGCCACCACCAGGCAAGGCGGGACAGGGCCTGAAAAACTGTTTTTT.

Details on this clone: Other nucleotide sequences from this sample produce the same CDR3. This chain connects TRBV4-2 to TRBJ2-5; the D gene is possibly TRBD1 (6 bases). The V gene lost 4 bases and the J gene lost 1 base, with 10 bases spanning the gap. The length of the CDR3 is 14 residues. Germline loops: CDR1 LGHNA, CDR2 YNFKEQ. As DNA, the CDR3 is TGTGCCAGCAGCCGGAAGGACAGCCAAGAGACCCAGTACTTC. As protein: CASSRKDSQETQYF.

The CDR3 here is CASRDRADTIYF. The CDR3, as DNA: TGTGCCTCCCGGGACAGGGCGGACACCATATATTTT. J is TRBJ1-3 and V is TRBV10-3; the match to TRBD1 covers 9 bases. Germline V gene sequence: CDR1 ENHRY, CDR2 SYGVKD. The CDR3 loop spans 12 amino acids. Trimming took 11 bases from V and 8 from J; bases not matched to a gene: 7.

This clone was observed a few times. The V gene is TRBV6-6, the J gene TRBJ1-2; a possible D gene is TRBD1 (6 bases). V lost 3 bases and J lost 8, with 16 bases in between. CDR3 size: 14 residues. Germline values: CDR1 MNHNY, CDR2 SVGAGI (reference sequence). CDR3: CASSYRRGVDGYTF. CDR3 DNA sequence: TGTGCCAGCAGTTATCGCAGGGGTGTAGACGGCTACACCTTC.

This rearrangement joins TRBV6-5 to TRBJ2-3; perhaps TRBD2 as D (5 bases). CDR3 length: 14 residues. CDR1 MNHEY and CDR2 SVGAGI come from the germline V gene. The V end lost 3 bases, the J end lost 2 bases, and 9 bases lay between the germline ends. This chain's CDR3 is CASSYSGNTDTQYF. CDR3 nucleotide sequence: TGTGCCAGCAGTTATTCCGGGAACACAGATACGCAGTATTTT.

This clone was seen a handful of times. The genes are TRBV19 and TRBJ1-4; unclear D gene. The ends were cut back, 3 bases at V and 8 bases at J, with 7 bases in the middle. The CDR3 is 12 amino acids. Germline V CDR1 and CDR2: LNHDA, SQIVND (reference sequence). CDR3 DNA: TGTGCCAGTAGTATCCCAGGCGAAAAACTGTTTTTT. It encodes CASSIPGEKLFF.

The chain links TRBV27 to TRBJ2-5; TRBD1 matches 7 bases. This CDR3 comprises 16 residues. CDR1 is MNHEY, CDR2 SMNVEV, per germline (reference sequence). After removal of 5 bases from V and 5 bases from J, the junction contained 14 bases not matched to a gene. The CDR3 loop reads CASSPLVGQRVETQYF. The CDR3 nucleotides are TGTGCCAGCAGTCCCCTCGTGGGACAGCGCGTGGAGACCCAGTACTTC.

The chain links TRBV5-1 to TRBJ2-1; 7 nucleotides align to TRBD1. The germline V gene has CDR1 SGHRS and CDR2 YFSETQ. V was pared by 4 bases and J by 8 bases, with 12 bases of the junction left unmatched. This CDR3 comprises 15 residues. The CDR3 region has the DNA TGCGCCAGCAGCCCTGGCGTCAGGGGGAACGATGAGCAGTTCTTC. Protein product: CASSPGVRGNDEQFF.

This clone was detected a few times. The J gene is TRBJ2-1, the V gene TRBV6-5, with TRBD1 identical over 7 bases. CDR1 and CDR2 from the germline V gene are MNHEY and SVGAGI. The trim removed 7 bases at V and 2 bases at J, leaving 8 bases unmatched. The CDR3 has 15 residues. The CDR3 nucleotides are TGTGCCAGCACCGCCGACAGGGCGGCCTACAATGAGCAGTTCTTC. It is translated as CASTADRAAYNEQFF.

CDR3 bases: TGTGCCAGCAGTTACCGGACAGGGATGAACACTGAAGCTTTCTTT. It translates to CASSYRTGMNTEAFF. J is TRBJ1-1 and V is TRBV6-5, with 8 positions matching TRBD1. CDR3 length: 15 amino acids. Germline V gives CDR1 MNHEY, CDR2 SVGAGI. V lost 2 bases to trimming and J lost 0 bases; unmatched junction nucleotides: 2.

The chain couples TRBV7-8 to TRBJ2-7; the match to TRBD2 covers 8 bases. CDR3 length: 15 amino acids. Per the germline V gene, CDR1 is SGHVS and CDR2 is FQNEAQ. After removal of 3 bases from V and 0 bases from J, the junction contained 4 bases not matched to a gene. The CDR3 is CASSFSGAYSYEQYF. CDR3 sequence (DNA): TGTGCCAGCAGCTTTAGCGGGGCCTACTCCTACGAGCAGTACTTC.

The gene calls are TRBV7-9 and TRBJ2-7; D may be TRBD1 (6 bases). CDR1 is SEHNR and CDR2 is FQNEAQ in the germline V gene (reference sequence). Trimming left V 5 bases short and J 2 bases short, with 10 bases between. The CDR3 spans 13 residues. CDR3 in amino acids: CASSPTGPYEQYF. CDR3 in DNA: TGTGCCAGCAGCCCCACAGGGCCCTACGAGCAGTACTTC.

The chain employs TRBV29-1 and TRBJ2-5; possible D gene TRBD2, 6 bases. Germline CDR1 SQVTM, CDR2 ANQGSEA. Trimming cost V 1 base and J 4 bases, with 22 bases left between them. This CDR3 region has 17 residues. The CDR3 coding sequence is TGCAGCGTTGAAGTAAGCGCGGGGTATCATTCAAGAGAGACCCAGTACTTC. This encodes CSVEVSAGYHSRETQYF.

There are a few counts of this clone. The chain is built from TRBV18 and TRBJ1-1; D is unclear. CDR1 and CDR2 (germline): KGHSH, LQKENI. The CDR3 runs to 13 residues. Trimming left V 4 bases short and J 1 base short, with 7 bases between. CDR3 residues: CASSLEANTEAFF. The DNA for the CDR3 is TGTGCCAGCTCACTAGAGGCGAACACTGAAGCTTTCTTT. Full variable domain (rest looked up from reference TRBV18 and TRBJ1-1): NAGVMQNPRHLVRRRGQEARLRCSPMKGHSHVYWYRQLPEEGLKFMVYLQKENIIDESGMPKERFSAEFPKEGPSILRIQQVVRGDSAAYFCASSLEANTEAFFGQGTRLTVV.

The J gene is TRBJ2-1, the V gene TRBV30; the match to TRBD1 covers 8 bases. The CDR3 length is 14 residues. CDR1 GTSNPN and CDR2 SVGIG come from the germline V gene (reference sequence). V gave up 1 base and J gave up 9 bases; unmatched junction bases: 8. The chain's CDR3 is CAWSDSAGGPEQFF. Here the CDR3 DNA reads TGTGCCTGGAGTGACAGTGCAGGGGGCCCTGAGCAGTTCTTC.

This clone came up a few times. The V gene is TRBV4-1, the J gene TRBJ1-5; maybe TRBD1 (6 bases). From germline, CDR1 is MGHRA and CDR2 YSYEKL. The V end was cut by 2 bases, the J end by 1 base, with 9 bases between. The CDR3 is 15 amino acids. For the CDR3, the DNA is TGCGCCAGCAGCCAACAGGGGCGAAGCAATCAGCCCCAGCATTTT. Translation: CASSQQGRSNQPQHF.

As concerns this clone: One end of the junction fails to match germline, which may point to a read error. The chain is built from TRBV7-9 and TRBJ1-3; D not certain. This CDR3 comprises 17 residues. The germline V gene has CDR1 SEHNR and CDR2 FQNEAQ (reference sequence). The CDR3 is CSSSLAAGLSSGNTIYF. The CDR3 region has the DNA TGTTCCAGCAGCTTAGCCGCAGGCCTGAGCTCTGGAAACACCATATATTTT.

V usage is TRBV11-2 and J usage is TRBJ2-7, with a tentative D call TRBD2 (7 bases). From germline, CDR1 is SGHAT and CDR2 FQNNGV. V dropped 4 bases and J dropped 6 bases, with 22 bases sitting between them. The CDR3 runs 16 residues. CDR3 region: CASSSLRGGAFGEQYF. CDR3 in DNA: TGTGCCAGCAGCTCCTTGAGGGGGGGAGCTTTTGGCGAGCAGTACTTC.

V gene TRBV13 combines with J gene TRBJ2-3; 7 nucleotides match TRBD1. Germline-derived CDR1 and CDR2 are PRHDT and FYEKMQ (reference sequence). This CDR3 has 18 residues. Trimming took 6 bases from V and 5 from J; bases not matched to a gene: 20. The CDR3 region has the DNA TGTGCCAGCAGACAAGAAGGGTTAGGCAGGGGGATTGGAGATACGCAGTATTTT. Residues: CASRQEGLGRGIGDTQYF. The whole variable domain, filled in from reference TRBV13 and TRBJ2-3, reads AAGVIQSPRHLIKEKRETATLKCYPIPRHDTVYWYQQGPGQDPQFLISFYEKMQSDKGSIPDRFSAQQFSDYHSELNMSSLELGDSALYFCASRQEGLGRGIGDTQYFGPGTRLTVL.

This chain links TRBV15 with TRBJ1-4; D is undetermined. Germline CDR1 is LNHNV and CDR2 is YYDKDF (reference sequence). The CDR3 consists of 15 residues. V lost 1 base, J lost 4 bases, and 10 bases lay in between. The CDR3 sequence: CATSRVGGSNEKLFF. DNA for the CDR3: TGTGCCACCAGCAGAGTGGGCGGGAGTAATGAAAAACTGTTTTTT.

The chain has TRBV7-3 and TRBJ1-1; no reliable D call. The CDR3 is 14 amino acids. Germline V gene sequence: CDR1 SGHTA, CDR2 FQGTGA. With 5 bases removed from V and 1 base from J, the gap between germline ends came to 11 bases. CDR3 in DNA: TGTGCCAGCAGCGAAAATCCAGGGAACACTGAAGCTTTCTTT. Translated: CASSENPGNTEAFF.

The V and J genes are TRBV7-9 and TRBJ1-1; possible D gene TRBD1, 5 bases. V lost 8 bases and J lost 7, with 20 bases in between. Looked up from germline, CDR1 is SEHNR and CDR2 is FQNEAQ (reference sequence). The CDR3 sequence is 14 residues long. CDR3: CASRSPARVVEAFF. As DNA, the CDR3 is TGTGCCAGCCGCTCCCCGGCCAGGGTAGTTGAAGCTTTCTTT.